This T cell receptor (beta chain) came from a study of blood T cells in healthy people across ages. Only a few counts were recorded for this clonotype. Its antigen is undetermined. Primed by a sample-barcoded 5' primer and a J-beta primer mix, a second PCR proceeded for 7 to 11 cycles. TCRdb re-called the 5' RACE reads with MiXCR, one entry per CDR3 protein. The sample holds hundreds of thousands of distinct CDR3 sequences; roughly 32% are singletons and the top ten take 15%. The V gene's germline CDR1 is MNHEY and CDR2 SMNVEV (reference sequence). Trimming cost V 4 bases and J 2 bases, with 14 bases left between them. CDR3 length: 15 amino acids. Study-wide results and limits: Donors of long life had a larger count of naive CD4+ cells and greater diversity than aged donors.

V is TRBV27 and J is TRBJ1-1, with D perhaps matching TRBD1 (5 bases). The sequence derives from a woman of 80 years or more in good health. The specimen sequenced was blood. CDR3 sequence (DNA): TGTGCCAGCAGTTCCCCCGGCAGGGCTAACACTGAAGCTTTCTTT. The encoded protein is CASSSPGRANTEAFF.